The source of this T cell receptor (beta chain) is a study of blood T cell repertoires in COVID-19. Study information: COVID-19 samples, acute and convalescent, were from the United States, Italy and Spain. The cDNA or gDNA used as material had been derived from T cells, B-cell-depleted T cells, or PBMCs.

In the study's own analysis: Amplified reference gene primers provided the basis for estimating nucleated cell counts. Assay used: immunoSEQ multiplex PCR; TCRdb lists only in-frame clones, some missing. The V and J calls and clone size are taken from that table; D and trimming were inferred from the DNA. The table lists around 100,000 clones, roughly 90% of them singletons. Germline lookup yields CDR1 MGHDK and CDR2 SYGVNS. V lost 5 bases and J 5 bases, leaving 18 bases between the germline ends. The CDR3 runs to 16 residues. The J gene is TRBJ2-2, the V gene TRBV25-1; weak D call: TRBD2 (6 bases). The sequenced material came from peripheral blood. This clonotype was obtained from a woman over 75 in a cohort sampled during active COVID-19. The CDR3 region is CASSRVGGVGTGELFF. CDR3 DNA sequence: TGTGCCAGCAGTAGGGTAGGAGGGGTTGGTACCGGGGAGCTGTTTTTT.